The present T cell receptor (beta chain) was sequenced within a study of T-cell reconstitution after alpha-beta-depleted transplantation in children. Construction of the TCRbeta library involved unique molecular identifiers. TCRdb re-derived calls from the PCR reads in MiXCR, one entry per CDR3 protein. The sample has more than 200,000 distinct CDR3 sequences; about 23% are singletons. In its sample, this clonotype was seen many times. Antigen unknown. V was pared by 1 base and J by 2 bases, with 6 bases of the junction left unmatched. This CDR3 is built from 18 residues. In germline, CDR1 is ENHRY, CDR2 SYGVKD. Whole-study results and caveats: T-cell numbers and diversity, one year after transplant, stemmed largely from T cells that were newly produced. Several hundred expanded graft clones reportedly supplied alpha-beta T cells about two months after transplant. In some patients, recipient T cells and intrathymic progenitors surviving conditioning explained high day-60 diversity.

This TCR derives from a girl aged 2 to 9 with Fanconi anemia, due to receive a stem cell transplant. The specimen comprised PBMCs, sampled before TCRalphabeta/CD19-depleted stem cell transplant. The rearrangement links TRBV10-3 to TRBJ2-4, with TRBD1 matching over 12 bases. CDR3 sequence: CAISELGQGAGTKNIQYF. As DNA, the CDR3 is TGTGCCATCAGTGAGTTGGGACAGGGGGCTGGAACCAAAAACATTCAGTACTTC.